What follows is one T cell receptor (beta chain) and its context. The antigen is undetermined. Here immunoSEQ multiplex PCR was the method, and the copy in TCRdb shows in-frame clones only, minus some. The data show nearly 45,000 clones, 55% to 85% seen once. The data are from a study of vaccination effects on CD4 cells after COVID-19. Looking at the study overall: Antigen-specific CD4+ T cell clonotypes were called by their expansion after viral peptide-pool culture in ViraFEST. Cultures used roughly 2.2 million PBMC per well, approximately 9.5 IU/ml IL-2 and around 10 ug/ml peptides.

This CDR3 comprises 16 residues. V lost 2 bases to trimming and J lost 0 bases, with 10 bases between them. Per the germline V gene, CDR1 is SNHLY and CDR2 is FYNNEI. Subsequent to a culture period of 10 days, CD4+ T cells were isolated. Two doses of either BNT162b2 or mRNA-1273 were given to each participant. Here the sequenced sample was CD4+ T cells from PBMCs cultured without peptide, taken after COVID-19 vaccination. The TCR comes from a human donor who received a COVID-19 vaccine. The rearrangement links TRBV2 to TRBJ2-2, with D unclear. The CDR3 region has the DNA TGTGCCAGCAGTGAAATTGAGGTGGCGAACACCGGGGAGCTGTTTTTT. The encoded protein is CASSEIEVANTGELFF. Supplemented by reference TRBV2 and TRBJ2-2, the full variable domain reads EPEVTQTPSHQVTQMGQEVILRCVPISNHLYFYWYRQILGQKVEFLVSFYNNEISEKSEIFDDQFSVERPDGSNFTLKIRSTKLEDSAMYFCASSEIEVANTGELFFGEGSRLTVL.